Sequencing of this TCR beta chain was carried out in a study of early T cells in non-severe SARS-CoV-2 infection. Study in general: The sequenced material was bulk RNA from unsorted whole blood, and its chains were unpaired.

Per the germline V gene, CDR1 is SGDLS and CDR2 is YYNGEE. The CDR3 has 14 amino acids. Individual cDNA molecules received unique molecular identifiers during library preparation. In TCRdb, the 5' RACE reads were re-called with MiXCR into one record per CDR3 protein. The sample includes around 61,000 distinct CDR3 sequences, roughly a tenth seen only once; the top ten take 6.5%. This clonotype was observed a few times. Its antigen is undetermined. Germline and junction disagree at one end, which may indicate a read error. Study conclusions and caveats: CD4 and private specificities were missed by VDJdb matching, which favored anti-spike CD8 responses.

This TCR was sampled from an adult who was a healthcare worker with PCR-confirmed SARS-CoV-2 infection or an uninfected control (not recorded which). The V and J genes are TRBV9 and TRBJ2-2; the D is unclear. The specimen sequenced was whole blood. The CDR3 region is CASSRSPNTVELFF. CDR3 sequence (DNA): TGTGCCAGCAGCCGTAGTCCAAACACCGTGGAGCTGTTTTTT.